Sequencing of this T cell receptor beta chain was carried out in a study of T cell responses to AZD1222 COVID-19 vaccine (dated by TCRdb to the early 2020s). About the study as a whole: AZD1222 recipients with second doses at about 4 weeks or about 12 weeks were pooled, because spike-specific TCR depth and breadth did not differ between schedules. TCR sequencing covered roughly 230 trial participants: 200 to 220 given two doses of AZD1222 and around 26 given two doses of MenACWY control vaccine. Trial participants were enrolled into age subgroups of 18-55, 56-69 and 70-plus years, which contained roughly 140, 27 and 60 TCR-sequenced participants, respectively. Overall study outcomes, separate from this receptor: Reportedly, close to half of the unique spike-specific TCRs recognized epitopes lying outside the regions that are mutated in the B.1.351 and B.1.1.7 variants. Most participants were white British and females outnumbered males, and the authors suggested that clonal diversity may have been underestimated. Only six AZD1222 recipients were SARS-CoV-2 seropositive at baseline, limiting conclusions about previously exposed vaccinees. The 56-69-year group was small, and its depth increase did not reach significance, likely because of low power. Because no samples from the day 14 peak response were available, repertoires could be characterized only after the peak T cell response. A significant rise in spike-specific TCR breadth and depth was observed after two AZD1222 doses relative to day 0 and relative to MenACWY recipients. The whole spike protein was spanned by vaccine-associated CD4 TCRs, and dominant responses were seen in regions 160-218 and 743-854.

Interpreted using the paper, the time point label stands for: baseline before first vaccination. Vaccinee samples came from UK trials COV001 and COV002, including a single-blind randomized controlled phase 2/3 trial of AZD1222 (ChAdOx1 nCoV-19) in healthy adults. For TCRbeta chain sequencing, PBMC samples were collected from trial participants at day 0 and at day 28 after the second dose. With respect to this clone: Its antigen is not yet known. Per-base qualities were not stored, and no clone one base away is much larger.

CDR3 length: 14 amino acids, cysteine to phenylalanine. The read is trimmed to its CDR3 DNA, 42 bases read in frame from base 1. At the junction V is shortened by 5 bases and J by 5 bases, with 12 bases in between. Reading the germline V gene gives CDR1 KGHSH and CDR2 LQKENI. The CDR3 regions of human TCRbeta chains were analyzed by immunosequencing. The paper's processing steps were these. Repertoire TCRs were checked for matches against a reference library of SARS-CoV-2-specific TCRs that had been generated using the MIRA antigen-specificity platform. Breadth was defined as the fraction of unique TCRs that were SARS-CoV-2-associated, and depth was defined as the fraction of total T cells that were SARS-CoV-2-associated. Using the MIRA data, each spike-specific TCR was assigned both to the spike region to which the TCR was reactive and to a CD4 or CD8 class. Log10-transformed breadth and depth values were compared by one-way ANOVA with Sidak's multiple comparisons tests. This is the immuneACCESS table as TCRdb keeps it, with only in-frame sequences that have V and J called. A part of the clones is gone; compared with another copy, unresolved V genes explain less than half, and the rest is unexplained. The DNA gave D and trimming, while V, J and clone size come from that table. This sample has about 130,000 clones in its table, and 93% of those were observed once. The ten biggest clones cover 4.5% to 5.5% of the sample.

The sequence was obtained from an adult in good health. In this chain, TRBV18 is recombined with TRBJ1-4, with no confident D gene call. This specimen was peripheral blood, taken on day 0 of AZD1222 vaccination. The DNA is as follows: TGTGCCAGCTCAAGTGAGACCGCGAATGAAAAACTGTTTTTT. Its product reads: CASSSETANEKLFF.